A single TCR beta chain is shown here with its context. Its specificity is unknown. The data derive from a study of cytomegalovirus exposure and HLA in healthy donors. On the study more broadly: The 95 to 150 validation repertoires used the same platform as the roughly 670 first-cohort repertoires, a later analysis reported.

Libraries were prepared by immunoSEQ multiplex PCR; TCRdb keeps only in-frame clonotypes and omits some of them. Of 150,000 to 200,000 clones listed, around 80% are singletons. Study-level points and caveats: It was 160 or so TCR beta chains that were listed as cytomegalovirus-associated. A classifier reportedly called cytomegalovirus status with high sensitivity and specificity. In vitro experiments confirmed that three CMV-associated chains were specific for CMV antigens.

The source material was PBMCs. The source is a young woman in good health and CMV-seronegative.

The DNA of the CDR3 is TGTGCCAGCTACCAGACAGGGGTTGAGACCCAGTACTTC. Translated: CASYQTGVETQYF. The chain carries TRBV18 and TRBJ2-5; 8 nucleotides line up with TRBD1. This CDR3 region has 13 residues. Germline values: CDR1 KGHSH, CDR2 LQKENI. The junction had 6 bases not matched to a gene; V was cut back by 7 bases and J by 5 bases.